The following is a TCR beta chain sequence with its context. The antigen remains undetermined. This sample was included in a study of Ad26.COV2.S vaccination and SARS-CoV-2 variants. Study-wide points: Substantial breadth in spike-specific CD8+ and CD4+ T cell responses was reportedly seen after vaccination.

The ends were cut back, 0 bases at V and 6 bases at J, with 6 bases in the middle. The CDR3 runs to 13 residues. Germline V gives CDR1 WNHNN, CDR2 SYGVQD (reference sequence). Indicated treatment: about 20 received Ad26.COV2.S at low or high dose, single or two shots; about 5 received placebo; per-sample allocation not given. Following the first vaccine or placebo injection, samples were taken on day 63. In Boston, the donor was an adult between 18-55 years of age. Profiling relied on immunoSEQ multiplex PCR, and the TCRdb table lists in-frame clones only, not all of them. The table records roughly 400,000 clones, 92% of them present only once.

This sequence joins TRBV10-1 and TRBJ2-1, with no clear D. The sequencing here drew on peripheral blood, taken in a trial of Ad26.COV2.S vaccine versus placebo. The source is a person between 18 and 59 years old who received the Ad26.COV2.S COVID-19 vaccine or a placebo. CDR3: CASSESSVNEQFF. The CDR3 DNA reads TGCGCCAGCAGTGAGTCGTCCGTCAATGAGCAGTTCTTC.